The clone carrying this TCR beta chain showed up just once. Its matching antigen is unknown. This entry comes from a study of T cell responses to AZD1222 COVID-19 vaccine. Assay: immunoSEQ multiplex PCR; the TCRdb copy retains only in-frame clones and omits some. In the table there are over 30,000 clones, just over 85% of which are singletons. Study-wide findings and caveats: Baseline testing showed seropositivity in only a handful of AZD1222 recipients. No repertoire was sampled before or during the peak T cell response, only after it.

The sample consisted of peripheral blood, taken 28 days after the second dose of the MenACWY control vaccine. This TCR came from an adult who received the MenACWY meningococcal vaccine as a control.

The CDR3 DNA follows: TGTGCCAGCAGTTTGGACAGAAATGGCTACACCTTC. Protein sequence: CASSLDRNGYTF. The chain employs TRBV7-9 and TRBJ1-2; weak D call: TRBD1 (6 bases). Germline loops: CDR1 SEHNR, CDR2 FQNEAQ (reference sequence). Trimming left V 6 bases short and J 6 bases short, with 11 bases between. The CDR3 totals 12 residues.